These 26 T cell receptor beta chains originate from one sample sequenced in a study of early T cells in non-severe SARS-CoV-2 infection. From the 5' RACE reads, TCRdb called clonotypes with MiXCR, one entry per CDR3 protein. Of about 60,000 distinct CDR3 sequences in the sample, approximately 9% were seen once. The sequencing sample was made of whole blood. These receptor sequences come from an adult who was a healthcare worker with PCR-confirmed SARS-CoV-2 infection or an uninfected control (not recorded which).

In its sample, this clonotype was seen a few times. V is TRBV28 and J is TRBJ2-2; no reliable D call. Trimming took off 5 bases at V and 5 bases at J, with 12 bases between the two ends. Germline V gives CDR1 MDHEN, CDR2 SYDVKM. This CDR3 comprises 14 residues. The CDR3, as DNA: TGTGCCAGCAGTCCCCCCCCCGAGACCGGGGAGCTGTTTTTT. It translates to CASSPPPETGELFF.

The rearrangement links TRBV20-1 to TRBJ1-1; D gene unclear. CDR1 and CDR2 from the germline V gene are DFQATT and SNEGSKA (reference sequence). V was pared by 2 bases and J by 2 bases, with 3 bases between. The CDR3 covers 11 residues. Written as DNA, the CDR3 is TGCAGTGCTAGATATAACACTGAAGCTTTCTTT. It codes for CSARYNTEAFF.

This clonotype was recorded many times. The rearrangement joins TRBV30 to TRBJ1-5; no firm D call. The CDR3 contains 14 residues. The germline V and J ends were trimmed by 0 bases and 1 base, with 7 bases remaining between them. Germline-derived CDR1 and CDR2 are GTSNPN and SVGIG (reference sequence). The CDR3 loop is CAWSVLLSNQPQHF. CDR3 bases: TGTGCCTGGAGTGTACTGTTGAGCAATCAGCCCCAGCATTTT.

In this sample, this clonotype turned up a few times. This chain links TRBV5-1 with TRBJ2-7; D perhaps matches TRBD1 (5 bases). CDR3 length: 14 amino acids. Germline CDR1 SGHRS, CDR2 YFSETQ. Trimming left V 5 bases short and J 6 bases short, with 18 bases between. CDR3 residues: CASRGLPEVPEQYF. In DNA form, the CDR3 reads TGCGCCAGCAGGGGGCTTCCCGAAGTCCCCGAGCAGTACTTC.

This clonotype has more than one count but fewer than ten. The chain carries TRBV5-1 and TRBJ1-4, with 7 bases fitting TRBD1. The ends lost 2 bases at V and 4 bases at J; junction bases unmatched: 5. The CDR3 length is 15 residues. In germline, CDR1 is SGHRS, CDR2 YFSETQ. CDR3 region: CASSLSGTDNEKLFF. CDR3 in DNA: TGCGCCAGCAGCTTATCCGGGACAGATAATGAAAAACTGTTTTTT.

This clonotype was counted at least ten times. This sequence joins TRBV15 and TRBJ1-1; D not certain. The CDR3 runs to 13 residues. Germline CDR1 reads LNHNV; CDR2 reads YYDKDF (reference sequence). Trimming took 8 bases from V and 1 from J, leaving 11 bases between them. The CDR3 region has the DNA TGTGCCACCTTGGACCGGGGGAACACTGAAGCTTTCTTT. Translation gives CATLDRGNTEAFF. The variable domain in full, with the rest retrieved from reference TRBV15 and TRBJ1-1, is DAMVIQNPRYQVTQFGKPVTLSCSQTLNHNVMYWYQQKSSQAPKLLFHYYDKDFNNEADTPDNFQSRRPNTSFCFLDIRSPGLGDTAMYLCATLDRGNTEAFFGQGTRLTVV.

At least ten counts were recorded for this clonotype. This chain uses TRBV7-8 with TRBJ2-1; 9 bases agree with TRBD1. This CDR3 is 16 amino acids long. Germline V gene data show CDR1 as SGHVS and CDR2 as FQNEAQ. V gave up 0 bases and J gave up 7 bases; unmatched junction bases: 7. The CDR3 reads CASSLAGTGWGNEQFF. In nucleotides, the CDR3 is TGTGCCAGCAGCTTAGCGGGGACAGGGTGGGGGAATGAGCAGTTCTTC.

Only a few counts were recorded for this clonotype. This rearrangement joins TRBV28 to TRBJ1-2, with 7 bases identical to TRBD1. CDR3 length: 13 amino acids. Per germline, CDR1 MDHEN and CDR2 SYDVKM. Trimming took 5 bases from V and 2 from J; bases not matched to a gene: 2. The CDR3 loop is CASSPGQNYGYTF. The CDR3 coding sequence is TGTGCCAGCAGTCCGGGACAGAACTATGGCTACACCTTC.

This clonotype was observed many times. The CDR3 coding sequence is TGTGCCAGCAGCCAAGAGGGGACAGGCAATGAAAAACTGTTTTTT. It is translated as CASSQEGTGNEKLFF. This sequence joins TRBV4-2 and TRBJ1-4; 8 nucleotides line up with TRBD1. V dropped 0 bases and J dropped 5; count of bases not matched to a gene: 2. Germline assignment: CDR1 LGHNA and CDR2 YNFKEQ. CDR3 length equals 15 residues.

This clonotype was observed at least ten times. The chain combines TRBV28 with TRBJ2-7, with TRBD1 identical over 9 bases. Germline CDR1 reads MDHEN; CDR2 reads SYDVKM. V shed 3 bases and J 12 bases; nucleotides not matched to a gene: 15. CDR3 size: 15 residues. CDR3 loop: CASSFPTGGRVKSYF. The CDR3 DNA follows: TGTGCCAGCAGTTTCCCCACAGGGGGCCGGGTAAAGTCGTACTTC.

V and J are TRBV29-1 and TRBJ1-1; tentative D call: TRBD1 (5 bases). Trimming pared 3 bases from V and 0 bases from J, leaving 11 bases between. The CDR3 runs to 14 residues. Germline V gene sequence: CDR1 SQVTM, CDR2 ANQGSEA. Written as DNA, the CDR3 is TGCAGCGTTGACAGGACACTCATGAACACTGAAGCTTTCTTT. Translating gives CSVDRTLMNTEAFF.

This clonotype was recorded a few times. The genes are TRBV6-2 or TRBV6-3 and TRBJ2-1, with a possible D match to TRBD1 (6 bases). Germline V CDR1 and CDR2: MNHEY, SVGEGT. The CDR3 has 15 amino acids. Trimming shortened V by 2 bases and J by 0 bases, and 8 bases separated the two germline ends. The CDR3 spells CASSYPGHSYNEQFF. CDR3 DNA: TGTGCCAGCAGTTACCCGGGACACTCCTACAATGAGCAGTTCTTC.

This clonotype was counted at least ten times. The chain is built from TRBV11-2 and TRBJ2-1, with 10 bases lining up with TRBD2. The germline V gene has CDR1 SGHAT and CDR2 FQNNGV. The V and J ends lost 0 bases and 6 bases, in that order; junction bases with no gene match: 8. The CDR3 runs to 17 residues. CDR3 sequence reads: CASSLDSRLAGPNEQFF. The CDR3 DNA sequence: TGTGCCAGCAGCTTAGATTCAAGACTAGCGGGTCCCAATGAGCAGTTCTTC.

The table lists this clonotype with many counts. The rearrangement links TRBV10-3 to TRBJ2-1, with 9 bases matching TRBD2. Germline V gene data show CDR1 as ENHRY and CDR2 as SYGVKD. Germline trimming cut 10 bases from V and 8 bases from J; bases unmatched to any gene: 12. The CDR3 contains 14 residues. CDR3 coding DNA: TGTGCCACAAGGAGTAGCGGGAGTTCGGATGAGCAGTTCTTC. This codes for CATRSSGSSDEQFF.

In its sample, this clonotype was seen many times. This sequence joins TRBV20-1 and TRBJ2-7; 7 bases align to TRBD2. The J segment lost 0 bases and the V segment lost 6 bases, leaving 14 bases of the junction unmatched. This CDR3 is 16 amino acids long. Germline lookup yields CDR1 DFQATT and CDR2 SNEGSKA (reference sequence). The CDR3 DNA is TGCAGTGCAAATGGGGGGGTGGCTACTCACTCCTACGAGCAGTACTTC. Residues: CSANGGVATHSYEQYF.

The chain employs TRBV6-2 or TRBV6-3 and TRBJ2-2; 8 bases are a match to TRBD1. The CDR3 consists of 17 residues. The germline V gene encodes CDR1 MNHEY and CDR2 SVGEGT. V was pared by 6 bases and J by 1 base, with 10 bases of the junction left unmatched. This chain's CDR3 is CASSPIRGTGNTGELFF. CDR3 DNA: TGTGCCAGCAGCCCTATCCGCGGGACAGGGAACACCGGGGAGCTGTTTTTT.

This clonotype was found a few times. The chain has TRBV20-1 and TRBJ1-2; D is perhaps TRBD1 (6 bases). The CDR3 has 11 amino acids. Trimming removed 4 bases at V and 4 bases at J, with 7 bases between. Germline CDR1 reads DFQATT; CDR2 reads SNEGSKA (reference sequence). In DNA form, the CDR3 reads TGCAGTGCTACAGGGGTCTATGGCTACACCTTC. It translates to CSATGVYGYTF.

This clonotype occurred a few times. The chain carries TRBV7-2 and TRBJ2-3, with 9 bases identical to TRBD1. The CDR3 is 18 residues long. Germline V gene lookup returns CDR1 SGHTA and CDR2 FQGNSA. V was clipped by 0 bases and J by 0 bases; unmatched bases: 7. In DNA, the CDR3 is TGTGCCAGCAGCTTAGCATTCCCAGGACAGGGGAGCACAGATACGCAGTATTTT. This codes for CASSLAFPGQGSTDTQYF.

The chain uses TRBV12-3 or TRBV12-4 and TRBJ2-7; TRBD1 aligns across 7 bases. This CDR3 contains 11 residues. V trimming: 5 bases; J trimming: 10 bases; junction bases outside the gene matches: 5. The CDR3: CASSEGTAQYF. The DNA of the CDR3 is TGTGCCAGCAGTGAAGGGACAGCCCAGTACTTC.

The CDR3 DNA sequence: TGCAGTGCTAGGGCGGGGACTAGGCCCTACGAGCAGTACTTC. As protein: CSARAGTRPYEQYF. The chain has TRBV20-1 and TRBJ2-7; 8 positions agree with TRBD2. This CDR3 has 14 residues. V was pared by 3 bases and J by 2 bases, with 6 bases of the junction left unmatched. The germline CDR1 and CDR2 sequences are DFQATT and SNEGSKA (reference sequence).

Comment on this clonotype: Being one base from a much bigger clone, this may be a read error. This chain links TRBV6-5 with TRBJ2-1; maybe TRBD2 (6 bases). Looked up from germline, CDR1 is MNHEY and CDR2 is SVGAGI. The CDR3 has 15 amino acids. Between the trimmed V and J ends, which lost 5 bases and 5 bases, there was a span of 16 bases. The CDR3 DNA follows: TGTGCCAGCAGTCGGACTACTGGGACCGACAATGAGCAGTTCTTC. It is translated as CASSRTTGTDNEQFF.

This clonotype was seen more than once but under ten times. The J gene is TRBJ2-7, the V gene TRBV28; 9 bases align to TRBD1. Germline lookup yields CDR1 MDHEN and CDR2 SYDVKM. The CDR3 covers 12 residues. J was trimmed by 7 bases and V by 6 bases; bases with no gene match: 4. CDR3 sequence reads: CASRQGTGEQYF. The CDR3 bases are TGTGCCAGCAGGCAGGGGACAGGGGAGCAGTACTTC.

The chain links TRBV5-5 to TRBJ2-1; TRBD1 might be the D (5 bases). Trimming shortened V by 2 bases and J by 8 bases, and 8 bases separated the two germline ends. CDR1 is SGHKS and CDR2 is YYEKEE in the germline V gene (reference sequence). This CDR3 region has 12 residues. CDR3 nucleotides: TGTGCCAGCAGCTTTCAGGGCGATGAGCAGTTCTTC. This sequence encodes CASSFQGDEQFF.

This clonotype came up many times. The chain carries TRBV20-1 and TRBJ2-5; TRBD1 is a possible D gene (6 bases). V lost 5 bases to trimming and J lost 5 bases, with 12 bases between them. The CDR3 length is 12 residues. CDR1 is DFQATT and CDR2 is SNEGSKA in the germline V gene (reference sequence). The CDR3 protein is CSAAQGPETQYF. CDR3 nucleotides: TGCAGTGCTGCACAGGGCCCGGAGACCCAGTACTTC.

This clonotype has a handful of counts. The rearrangement joins TRBV6-5 to TRBJ2-1; the D is unclear. The V gene's germline CDR1 is MNHEY and CDR2 SVGAGI. V was pared by 4 bases and J by 0 bases, with 7 bases between. The CDR3 spans 14 residues. CDR3 sequence: CASSFLSSYNEQFF. The CDR3 DNA sequence: TGTGCCAGCAGTTTTTTGAGCTCCTACAATGAGCAGTTCTTC.

This clonotype was detected ten times or more. The chain couples TRBV29-1 to TRBJ2-6; no clear D gene. The ends were cut back, 8 bases at V and 4 bases at J, with 9 bases in the middle. The CDR3 is made up of 12 amino acids. CDR1 is SQVTM, CDR2 ANQGSEA, per germline. The CDR3 loop reads CSIGSGANVLTF. CDR3 sequence (DNA): TGCAGCATTGGCTCAGGGGCCAACGTCCTGACTTTC.